A selection of T cell receptor beta chains follows, all from one sample in a study of siplizumab effects on memory and regulatory T cells. Measured with immunoSEQ multiplex PCR; TCRdb has only the in-frame clones, and not every one. The data hold about 87,000 clones, with 85% to 90% observed a single time. Sequencing input: CD4+ T cells sorted from blood. These receptors originate from a human donor in good health. The CDR3 runs from the conserved cysteine through the conserved F or W. The order of the fields is J gene, V gene, D gene, clone size, CDR3 DNA, CDR3 protein. A D gene is named only where the DNA matches it firmly. Clone size is shown for a subset of rows, as once, few, many or a class of expanded clone.

TRBJ2-2 | TRBV7-2 | NA | NA | TGTGCCAGCAGCTTAGTGCGCGGGAACGGGGAGCTGTTTTTT | CASSLVRGNGELFF
TRBJ2-7 | TRBV2 | TRBD2 | once | TGTGCCAGCAGTGAACAAGGGCTAGCGGGAGTTCTGAACGAGCAGTACTTC | CASSEQGLAGVLNEQYF
TRBJ1-3 | TRBV9 | NA | once | TGTGCCAGCAGCGTACTTCCTGCCTCTGGAAACACCATATATTTT | CASSVLPASGNTIYF
TRBJ2-7 | TRBV27 | NA | NA | TGTGCCAGCAGTTTATCGAGGGTCTACGAGCAGTACTTC | CASSLSRVYEQYF
TRBJ2-7 | TRBV5-1 | NA | NA | TGCGCCAGCAGCGTAAGAGGGTTCGAGCAGTACTTC | CASSVRGFEQYF
TRBJ1-2 | TRBV7-2 | TRBD1 | NA | TGTGCCAGCAGCCACGCGGGACAGGAGAACCCTGGCTACACCTTC | CASSHAGQENPGYTF
TRBJ2-1 | TRBV6-4 | TRBD1 | NA | TGTGCCAGCAGTACTACAGGGGGCGGCTACAATGAGCAGTTCTTC | CASSTTGGGYNEQFF
TRBJ2-7 | TRBV6-1 | NA | NA | TGTGCCAGCAGGACCCATACCGCCTACGAGCAGTACTTC | CASRTHTAYEQYF
TRBJ1-1 | TRBV11-2 | NA | NA | TGTGCCAGCAGCCTCCTGGGCCTGAACACTGAAGCTTTCTTT | CASSLLGLNTEAFF
TRBJ2-5 | TRBV28 | NA | NA | TGTGCCAGCAGTACGACCCTGCGGGAGACCCAGTACTTC | CASSTTLRETQYF
TRBJ1-1 | TRBV7-9 | NA | NA | TGTGCCAGCAGCTTAGGGGACGGTTCTGAAGCTTTCTTT | CASSLGDGSEAFF
TRBJ2-2 | TRBV7-9 | NA | NA | TGTGCCAGCAGGGGGATCGGGACTCCCTTTGTCGGGGAGCTGTTTTTT | CASRGIGTPFVGELFF
TRBJ1-5 | TRBV7-9 | TRBD1 | NA | TGTGCCAGCAGTCTGACAGGGAGCAATCAGCTCCAGCATTTT | CASSLTGSNQLQHF
TRBJ1-3 | TRBV7-9 | NA | NA | TGTGCCAGCAGTGTGGGCTGGGCTGGAAACACCATATATTTT | CASSVGWAGNTIYF
TRBJ2-3 | TRBV6-6 | TRBD1 | NA | TGTGCCGGGGCTGGACAGGGGGCCACAATAACAGATACGCAGTATTTT | CAGAGQGATITDTQYF
TRBJ2-7 | TRBV4-1 | NA | NA | TGCGCCAGCAGCCAAAGGGACGATAAAAGCTCCTACGAGCAGTACTTC | CASSQRDDKSSYEQYF
TRBJ2-2 | TRBV18 | TRBD2 | once | TGTGCCAGCTCACCTCGGGGACTAGCGGGAAGAACCCCCCCTCGAACCGGGGAGCTGTTTTTT | CASSPRGLAGRTPPRTGELFF
TRBJ1-5 | TRBV2 | NA | NA | TGTGCCAGCTTGGGTTCGAGGGTCGGAAATCAGCCCCAGCATTTT | CASLGSRVGNQPQHF
TRBJ2-3 | TRBV6-6 | NA | once | TGTGCCAGCAGGGTTGCGGGAGATACGCAGTATTTT | CASRVAGDTQYF
TRBJ2-5 | TRBV28 | TRBD1 | NA | TGTGCCAGCAGAGAAGGGACAGGGTCCGGCGAGACCCAGTACTTC | CASREGTGSGETQYF
TRBJ1-5 | TRBV6-1 | TRBD1 | NA | TGTGCCAGCAGTGACCAGACAGGGCGGAATCAGCCCCAGCATTTT | CASSDQTGRNQPQHF
TRBJ1-5 | TRBV5-1 | NA | NA | TGCGCCAGCAGCTTGGCCGGGGGTAGACAGCCCCAGCATTTT | CASSLAGGRQPQHF
TRBJ1-1 | TRBV2 | NA | few | TGTGCCAGCAGTACAGGGATGAACACTGAAGCTTTCTTT | CASSTGMNTEAFF
TRBJ2-2 | TRBV9 | TRBD1 | few | TGTGCCAGCAGCGAGGGACAGGCCACCGGGGAGCTGTTTTTT | CASSEGQATGELFF
TRBJ2-3 | TRBV19 | NA | NA | TGTGCCACCCGGATGCCTGGCACAGATACGCAGTATTTT | CATRMPGTDTQYF
TRBJ1-1 | TRBV30 | NA | NA | TGTGCCTGGAATCGGGCACCAGACACTGAAGCTTTCTTT | CAWNRAPDTEAFF
TRBJ2-3 | TRBV5-1 | NA | NA | TGCGCCAGCAGCTTGGGTGGGGAACCGGATACGCAGTATTTT | CASSLGGEPDTQYF
TRBJ1-4 | TRBV2 | TRBD1 | NA | TGTGCCGCCACCCCCGGGGACAGGGGTGAAAAACTGTTTTTT | CAATPGDRGEKLFF
TRBJ2-5 | TRBV11-3 | NA | NA | TGTGCCAGCAGCCCAGGACAGGGAGGGGAGACCCAGTACTTC | CASSPGQGGETQYF
TRBJ1-5 | TRBV2 | TRBD1 | few | TGTGCCAGCAGGGGGACAGGGAATCAGCCCCAGCATTTT | CASRGTGNQPQHF
TRBJ1-5 | TRBV29-1 | TRBD1 | once | TGCAGCGTTATAGCGACAGGGGTGGATCAGCCCCAGCATTTT | CSVIATGVDQPQHF
TRBJ1-1 | TRBV6-6 | NA | NA | TGTGCCAGCAGTAGACCCGAGGGCACTGAAGCTTTCTTT | CASSRPEGTEAFF
TRBJ2-3 | TRBV9 | NA | NA | TGTGCCAGCGGTACTCTCCTGGGGGATACGCAGTATTTT | CASGTLLGDTQYF
TRBJ2-1 | TRBV11-3 | NA | NA | TGTGCCAGCAGCTCCGGACAGAAGTCCTACAATGAGCAGTTCTTC | CASSSGQKSYNEQFF
TRBJ1-3 | TRBV5-6 | TRBD1 | NA | TGTGCCAGCAGCTGGACAGGAGAAGGAAACACCATATATTTT | CASSWTGEGNTIYF
TRBJ2-2 | TRBV18 | NA | NA | TGTGCCAGCTCCCTTTACACCGGGGAGCTGTTTTTT | CASSLYTGELFF
TRBJ2-6 | TRBV10-3 | NA | NA | TGTGCCATCAGTGACCCGCGGCGGAGGGGCTCTGGGGCCAACGTCCTGACTTTC | CAISDPRRRGSGANVLTF
TRBJ2-6 | TRBV11-3 | NA | once | TGTGCCAGCAGCTTGGGGGATTACACGGGGGCCAACGTCCTGACTTTC | CASSLGDYTGANVLTF
TRBJ1-5 | TRBV7-9 | NA | NA | TGTGCCAGCAGCTTAGCACGAGACAGTAGCAATCAGCCCCAGCATTTT | CASSLARDSSNQPQHF
TRBJ2-7 | TRBV5-5 | TRBD1 | NA | TGTGCCAGCAGCGTGACGGGACAGGCCTACGAGCAGTACTTC | CASSVTGQAYEQYF
TRBJ1-4 | TRBV4-2 | TRBD1 | NA | TGTGCCAGCAGCCGGGACAGGGGGAGTGAAAAACTGTTTTTT | CASSRDRGSEKLFF
TRBJ2-3 | TRBV6-1 | TRBD1 | few | TGTGCCAGCAGAAACACAGGGGGATATACAGATACGCAGTATTTT | CASRNTGGYTDTQYF